This is a list of T cell receptor beta chains from one sample in a study of T cells in Graves' hyperthyroidism and ophthalmopathy. TCRdb used MiXCR to reprocess the multiplex PCR reads, holding one entry per CDR3 protein. This table has around 700,000 distinct CDR3 sequences, about a third appearing once. Sequenced material: blood. Source of these receptors: a woman between 35 and 50 years old with Graves' hyperthyroidism. Both conserved end residues are part of each CDR3. Fields, in order: D gene, J gene, CDR3 length, V gene, clone size, CDR3 protein, CDR3 DNA. D genes are given only for firm matches. Clone size is shown for a subset of rows, as once, few, many or a class of expanded clone.

>TRBD2|TRBJ2-5|16|TRBV7-9|many
CASSPTWAGGGETQYF
TGTGCCAGCAGCCCCACTTGGGCGGGAGGGGGAGAGACCCAGTACTTC
>TRBD1|TRBJ1-2|16|TRBV7-3|.
CASSETGTGTGYGYTF
TGTGCCAGCAGCGAGACCGGGACAGGGACTGGCTATGGCTACACCTTC
>TRBD1|TRBJ1-4|14|TRBV5-5|many
CASRLVGQEGKLFF
TGTGCCAGCAGACTAGTGGGACAGGAAGGAAAACTGTTTTTT
>.|TRBJ1-1|14|TRBV7-9|many
CASVIGPWDTEAFF
TGTGCCAGCGTCATAGGCCCCTGGGACACTGAAGCTTTCTTT
>TRBD1|TRBJ1-1|15|TRBV6-5|.
CASRRQGDFGTEAFF
TGTGCCAGCAGGCGACAGGGCGATTTCGGCACTGAAGCTTTCTTT
>.|TRBJ1-2|17|TRBV6-5|.
CASSYVLGREANYGYTF
TGTGCCAGCAGTTATGTTCTGGGCAGGGAAGCTAACTATGGCTACACCTTC
>.|TRBJ2-7|14|TRBV11-2|many
CASSLEVGFYEQYF
TGTGCCAGCAGCTTAGAGGTCGGGTTCTACGAGCAGTACTTC
>TRBD1|TRBJ2-6|13|TRBV10-3|.
CASQGQGADVLTF
TGTGCCTCCCAGGGGCAGGGGGCGGACGTCCTGACTTTC
>.|TRBJ2-2|16|TRBV9|.
CASSVNLDQNTGELFF
TGTGCCAGCAGCGTAAATCTGGACCAGAACACCGGGGAGCTGTTTTTT
>TRBD2|TRBJ2-6|18|TRBV9|few
CASSVGPAGGPGANVLTF
TGTGCCAGCAGCGTTGGACCGGCGGGAGGGCCCGGGGCCAACGTCCTGACTTTC
>TRBD1|TRBJ2-7|14|TRBV19|.
CASSFGQGAHEQYF
TGTGCCAGTAGTTTCGGACAGGGGGCCCACGAGCAGTACTTC
>.|TRBJ1-6|17|TRBV3-1|few
CASSQERRNSYNSPLHF
TGTGCCAGCAGCCAAGAGCGGAGAAACTCCTATAATTCACCCCTCCACTTT
>.|TRBJ1-5|14|TRBV6-1|.
CASSEVGDRQPQHF
TGTGCCAGCAGTGAAGTGGGGGATCGGCAGCCCCAGCATTTT
>.|TRBJ2-2|16|TRBV6-1|.
CASTKPDPANTGELFF
TGTGCCAGCACAAAACCGGACCCAGCGAACACCGGGGAGCTGTTTTTT
>TRBD2|TRBJ2-7|12|TRBV7-9|few
CASSPREAEQYF
TGTGCCAGCAGCCCGCGGGAGGCCGAGCAGTACTTC
>.|TRBJ2-7|12|TRBV20-1|few
CSAKESSYEQYF
TGCAGTGCTAAAGAGAGCTCCTACGAGCAGTACTTC
>.|TRBJ2-7|16|TRBV7-2|.
CASSPGDILNFYEQYF
TGTGCCAGCTCGCCGGGGGACATCTTAAATTTCTACGAGCAGTACTTC
>TRBD2|TRBJ2-2|19|TRBV7-4|.
CASSSIIASGRAEPGELFF
TGTGCCAGCAGTTCCATAATAGCTAGCGGGAGGGCCGAACCCGGGGAGCTGTTTTTT
>.|TRBJ2-7|17|TRBV10-3|.
CAISDPGTSGIPYEQYF
TGTGCCATCAGTGACCCAGGGACATCTGGGATCCCCTACGAGCAGTACTTC
>TRBD1|TRBJ1-1|15|TRBV10-3|many
CAISDQGGSNTEAFF
TGTGCCATCAGTGATCAGGGGGGATCGAACACTGAAGCTTTCTTT
>TRBD1|TRBJ2-2|14|TRBV29-1|many
CSVDPPGGTGELFF
TGCAGCGTTGATCCCCCAGGGGGCACCGGGGAGCTGTTTTTT
>.|TRBJ1-5|15|TRBV12-3/TRBV12-4|.
CASSPPGGTGQPQHF
TGTGCCAGCAGCCCACCGGGGGGAACGGGGCAGCCCCAGCATTTT
>.|TRBJ1-5|16|TRBV30|.
CAWSSTSDVYYQPQHF
TGTGCCTGGAGTTCAACTTCGGACGTCTACTATCAGCCCCAGCATTTT
>TRBD1|TRBJ2-2|13|TRBV10-3|.
CASRDRDPGELFF
TGTGCCAGCCGCGACAGGGATCCCGGGGAGCTGTTTTTT
>TRBD1|TRBJ1-2|15|TRBV19|.
CASSPPGQGMDGYTF
TGTGCCAGTAGCCCCCCGGGACAGGGAATGGATGGCTACACCTTC
>TRBD2|TRBJ2-1|15|TRBV20-1|.
CSARDFGGRFGEQFF
TGCAGTGCTAGAGATTTCGGCGGGAGGTTTGGTGAGCAGTTCTTC
>.|TRBJ1-1|12|TRBV12-3/TRBV12-4|many
CASSLGFGKAFF
TGTGCCAGCAGTTTGGGTTTCGGGAAAGCTTTCTTT
>TRBD1|TRBJ2-5|14|TRBV20-1|many
CSARVPGGAETQYF
TGCAGTGCTAGAGTCCCAGGGGGCGCAGAGACCCAGTACTTC
>.|TRBJ2-6|17|TRBV5-1|.
CASSLAGDISGANVLTF
TGCGCCAGCAGCTTGGCCGGGGATATCTCTGGGGCCAACGTCCTGACTTTC
>TRBD2|TRBJ2-7|16|TRBV5-6|few
CASSLFSSGDPYEQYF
TGTGCCAGCAGCTTGTTTTCCAGCGGGGATCCCTACGAGCAGTACTTC
>.|TRBJ1-1|15|TRBV6-2/TRBV6-3|few
CASLDTPTANTEAFF
TGTGCCAGCCTTGACACCCCCACAGCGAACACTGAAGCTTTCTTT
>.|TRBJ1-5|13|TRBV10-3|once
CASRLGTWQPQHF
TGTGCCAGTAGGCTGGGGACATGGCAGCCCCAGCATTTT
>TRBD1|TRBJ1-2|16|TRBV6-6|.
CASSYSDRGLGDGYTF
TGTGCCAGCAGTTACTCGGACAGGGGCCTTGGAGATGGCTACACCTTC
>TRBD1|TRBJ2-7|14|TRBV19|many
CASSRPGQSYEQYF
TGTGCCAGTAGCCGGCCGGGACAGAGCTACGAGCAGTACTTC
>.|TRBJ2-5|15|TRBV19|few
CASSILGGQKETQYF
TGTGCCAGTAGTATATTGGGAGGACAGAAAGAGACCCAGTACTTC
>.|TRBJ2-3|14|TRBV29-1|.
CSVDGDTTSSTQYF
TGCAGCGTTGACGGGGACACCACCTCCAGTACGCAGTATTTT
>TRBD1|TRBJ1-1|15|TRBV29-1|.
CSVGAGGGLNTEAFF
TGCAGCGTTGGAGCAGGGGGCGGGTTGAACACTGAAGCTTTCTTT
>.|TRBJ1-1|14|TRBV19|many
CASRRREGKAEAFF
TGTGCCAGTAGGCGACGGGAGGGAAAAGCTGAAGCTTTCTTT
>.|TRBJ2-7|10|TRBV7-9|many
CATSEGEQYF
TGTGCCACGTCGGAGGGGGAGCAGTACTTC
>.|TRBJ1-3|13|TRBV12-3/TRBV12-4|many
CASSLPWGNTIYF
TGTGCCAGCAGTTTACCCTGGGGAAACACCATATATTTT
>TRBD1|TRBJ2-7|15|TRBV4-3|few
CASSHRTGGSYEQYF
TGCGCCAGCAGCCACCGGACAGGGGGTTCCTACGAGCAGTACTTC
>.|TRBJ2-7|15|TRBV7-2|many
CASSLEGRDSYEQYF
TGTGCCAGCAGCTTAGAGGGCAGAGACTCCTACGAGCAGTACTTC
>TRBD2|TRBJ2-7|14|TRBV7-9|.
CASSGRDYPREQYF
TGTGCCAGCAGCGGCCGGGACTACCCCCGCGAGCAGTACTTC
>TRBD1|TRBJ2-2|20|TRBV2|many
CASSDSLRGLAVRGTGELFF
TGTGCCAGCAGTGACAGCCTCAGGGGGCTCGCGGTACGAGGTACCGGGGAGCTGTTTTTT
>.|TRBJ1-5|15|TRBV20-1|few
CSARVGGTSNQPQHF
TGCAGTGCTAGAGTGGGAGGGACGAGCAATCAGCCCCAGCATTTT
>.|TRBJ1-1|15|TRBV6-5|few
CASSSHPRRNTEAFF
TGTGCCAGCAGTTCACACCCGAGAAGGAACACTGAAGCTTTCTTT
>.|TRBJ1-5|17|TRBV6-6|.
CASRTIPDPSSNQPQHF
TGTGCCAGCAGGACAATTCCTGACCCTAGCAGCAATCAGCCCCAGCATTTT
>.|TRBJ2-6|16|TRBV20-1|.
CSARAGRNSGANVLTF
TGCAGTGCTAGGGCCGGACGGAACTCTGGGGCCAACGTCCTGACTTTC
>.|TRBJ1-1|15|TRBV9|.
CASSVEGQGNTEAFF
TGTGCCAGCAGCGTAGAGGGGCAGGGGAACACTGAAGCTTTCTTT
>.|TRBJ1-2|13|TRBV6-2/TRBV6-3|.
CAQELTGNYGYTF
TGTGCCCAGGAGCTGACAGGAAACTATGGCTACACCTTC
>.|TRBJ2-5|15|TRBV7-9|many
CASSFSSGSQETQYF
TGTGCCAGCAGCTTTTCGTCGGGATCACAAGAGACCCAGTACTTC
>.|TRBJ1-2|14|TRBV6-5|.
CASSYTGTHYGYTF
TGTGCCAGCAGTTACACAGGGACCCACTATGGCTACACCTTC
>TRBD1|TRBJ1-6|14|TRBV12-3/TRBV12-4|many
CASKGGQHNSPLHF
TGTGCCAGCAAGGGGGGACAGCATAATTCACCCCTCCACTTT
>TRBD1|TRBJ1-1|15|TRBV9|few
CASSVAQGGDTEAFF
TGTGCCAGCAGCGTCGCTCAGGGGGGGGACACTGAAGCTTTCTTT
>.|TRBJ2-1|13|TRBV11-2|.
CASSLYQYNEQFF
TGTGCCAGCAGCTTATACCAGTACAATGAGCAGTTCTTC
>.|TRBJ1-1|13|TRBV2|many
CASSPRIHQEAFF
TGTGCCAGCAGCCCTCGGATACATCAAGAAGCTTTCTTT
>.|TRBJ1-1|12|TRBV5-4|.
CASSTGRLGAFF
TGTGCCAGCAGCACCGGACGGTTGGGAGCTTTCTTT
>TRBD2|TRBJ2-5|15|TRBV5-1|few
CASSLGLADYETQYF
TGCGCCAGCAGCTTGGGACTAGCGGACTACGAGACCCAGTACTTC
>TRBD1|TRBJ2-2|14|TRBV5-1|.
CAGSSTTGVGELFF
TGCGCCGGCAGTTCAACGACAGGGGTCGGGGAGCTGTTTTTT